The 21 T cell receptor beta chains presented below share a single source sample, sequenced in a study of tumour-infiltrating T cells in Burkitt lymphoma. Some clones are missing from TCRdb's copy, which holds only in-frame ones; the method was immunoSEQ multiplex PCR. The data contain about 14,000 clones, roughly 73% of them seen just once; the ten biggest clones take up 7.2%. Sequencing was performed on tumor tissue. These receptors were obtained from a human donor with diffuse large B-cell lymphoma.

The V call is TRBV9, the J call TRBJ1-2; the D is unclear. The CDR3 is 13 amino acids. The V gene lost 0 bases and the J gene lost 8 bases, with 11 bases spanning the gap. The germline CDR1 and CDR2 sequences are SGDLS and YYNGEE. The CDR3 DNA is TGTGCCAGCAGCGTAGAGGCGTTTGGGGGCTACACCTTC. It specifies CASSVEAFGGYTF.

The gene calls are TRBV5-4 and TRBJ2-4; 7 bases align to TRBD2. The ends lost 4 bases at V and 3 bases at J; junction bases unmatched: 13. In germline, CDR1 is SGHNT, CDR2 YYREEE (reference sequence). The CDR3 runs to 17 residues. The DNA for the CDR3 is TGTGCCAGCAGCCTACTTGAGACTAGCTGGGGCAAAAACATTCAGTACTTC. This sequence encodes CASSLLETSWGKNIQYF. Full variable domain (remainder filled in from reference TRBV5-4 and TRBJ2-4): ETGVTQSPTHLIKTRGQQVTLRCSSQSGHNTVSWYQQALGQGPQFIFQYYREEENGRGNFPPRFSGLQFPNYSSELNVNALELDDSALYLCASSLLETSWGKNIQYFGAGTRLSVL.

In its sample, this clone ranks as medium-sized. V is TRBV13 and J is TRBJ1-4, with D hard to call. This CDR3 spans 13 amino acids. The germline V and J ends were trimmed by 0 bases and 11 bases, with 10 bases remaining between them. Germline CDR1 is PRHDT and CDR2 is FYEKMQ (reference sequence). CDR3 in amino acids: CASSLGKAPKLFF. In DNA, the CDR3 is TGTGCCAGCAGCTTAGGAAAGGCGCCTAAACTGTTTTTT.

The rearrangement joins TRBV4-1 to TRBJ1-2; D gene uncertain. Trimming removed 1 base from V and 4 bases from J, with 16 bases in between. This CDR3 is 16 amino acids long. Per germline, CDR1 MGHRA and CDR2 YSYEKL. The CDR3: CASSQVSAAYSYGYTF. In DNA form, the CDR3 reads TGCGCCAGCAGCCAAGTGAGTGCTGCCTACTCCTATGGCTACACCTTC.

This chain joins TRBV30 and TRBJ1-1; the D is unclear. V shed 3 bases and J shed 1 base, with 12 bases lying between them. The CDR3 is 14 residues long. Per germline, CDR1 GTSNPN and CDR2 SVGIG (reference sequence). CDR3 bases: TGTGCCTGGAGAAGGCCGGGAGGGAACACTGAAGCTTTCTTT. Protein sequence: CAWRRPGGNTEAFF.

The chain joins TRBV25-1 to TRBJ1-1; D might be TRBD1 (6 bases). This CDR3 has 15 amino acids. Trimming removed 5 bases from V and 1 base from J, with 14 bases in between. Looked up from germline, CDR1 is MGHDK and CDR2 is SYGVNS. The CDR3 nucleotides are TGTGCCAGCAGTCAACCCCAGGGGAAGAACACTGAAGCTTTCTTT. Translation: CASSQPQGKNTEAFF.

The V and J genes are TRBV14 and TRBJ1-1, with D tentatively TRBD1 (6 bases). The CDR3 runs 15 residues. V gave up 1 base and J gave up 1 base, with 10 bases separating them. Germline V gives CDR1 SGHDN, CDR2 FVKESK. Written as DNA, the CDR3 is TGTGCCAGCAGCCAAGGAATAGGGGGGAACACTGAAGCTTTCTTT. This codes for CASSQGIGGNTEAFF.

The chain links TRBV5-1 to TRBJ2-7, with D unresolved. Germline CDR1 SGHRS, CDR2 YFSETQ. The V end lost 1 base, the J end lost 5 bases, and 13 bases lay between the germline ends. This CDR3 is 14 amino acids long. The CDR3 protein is CASSLSGRIHEQYF. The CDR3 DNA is TGCGCCAGCAGCTTGAGTGGACGAATCCACGAGCAGTACTTC.

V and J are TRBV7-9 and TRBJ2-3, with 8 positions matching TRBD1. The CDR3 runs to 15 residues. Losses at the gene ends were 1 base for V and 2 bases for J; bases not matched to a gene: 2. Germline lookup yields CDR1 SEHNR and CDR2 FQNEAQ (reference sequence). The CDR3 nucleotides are TGTGCCAGCAGCTTAGTGCAGGGGGCCACAGATACGCAGTATTTT. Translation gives CASSLVQGATDTQYF.

This chain's CDR3 is CASSLGEWDTQYF. For the CDR3, the DNA is TGTGCCAGCAGCTTGGGGGAATGGGATACGCAGTATTTT. The chain recombines TRBV11-2 with TRBJ2-3; D assignment may be TRBD1 or TRBD2 (5 bases each). The CDR3 covers 13 residues. CDR1 and CDR2 from the germline V gene are SGHAT and FQNNGV. V was pared by 3 bases and J by 6 bases, with 10 bases between.

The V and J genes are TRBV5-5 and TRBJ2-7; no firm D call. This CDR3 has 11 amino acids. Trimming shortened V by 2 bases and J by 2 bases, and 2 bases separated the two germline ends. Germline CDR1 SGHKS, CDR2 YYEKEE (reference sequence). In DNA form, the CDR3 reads TGTGCCAGCAGCTTAGCCTACGAGCAGTACGTC. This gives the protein CASSLAYEQYV.

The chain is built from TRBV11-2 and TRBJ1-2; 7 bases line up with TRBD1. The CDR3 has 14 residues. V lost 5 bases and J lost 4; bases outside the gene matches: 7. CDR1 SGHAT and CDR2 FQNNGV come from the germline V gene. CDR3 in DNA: TGTGCCAGCAGCCCGAGCCGGGACAGCTATGGCTACACCTTC. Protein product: CASSPSRDSYGYTF.

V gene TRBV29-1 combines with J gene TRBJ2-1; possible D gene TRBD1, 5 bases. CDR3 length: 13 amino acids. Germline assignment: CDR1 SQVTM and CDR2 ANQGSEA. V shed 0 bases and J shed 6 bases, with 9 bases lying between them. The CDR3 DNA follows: TGCAGCGTTGAAGAAGGACATTTCAATGAGCAGTTCTTC. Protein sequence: CSVEEGHFNEQFF.

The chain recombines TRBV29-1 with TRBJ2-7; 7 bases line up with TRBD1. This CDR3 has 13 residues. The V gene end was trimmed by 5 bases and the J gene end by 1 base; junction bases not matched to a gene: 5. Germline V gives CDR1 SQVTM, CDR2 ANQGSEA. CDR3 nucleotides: TGCAGCGTTAGGGGGACAGATTCCTACGAGCAGTACGTC. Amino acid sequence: CSVRGTDSYEQYV.

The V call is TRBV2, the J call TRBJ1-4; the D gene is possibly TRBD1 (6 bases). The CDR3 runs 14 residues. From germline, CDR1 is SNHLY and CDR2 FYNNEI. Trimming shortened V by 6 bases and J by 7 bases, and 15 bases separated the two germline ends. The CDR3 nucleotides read TGTGCCAGCAGGGGGGGCAGGGAAGTTGAAAAACTGTTTTTT. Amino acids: CASRGGREVEKLFF.

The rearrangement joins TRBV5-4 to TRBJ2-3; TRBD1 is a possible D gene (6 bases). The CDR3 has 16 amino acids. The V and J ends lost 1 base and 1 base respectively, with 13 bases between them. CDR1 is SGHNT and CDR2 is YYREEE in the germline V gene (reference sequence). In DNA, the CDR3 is TGTGCCAGCAGCTTGTATCTGGGGGCCGGCACAGATACGCAGTATTTT. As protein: CASSLYLGAGTDTQYF.

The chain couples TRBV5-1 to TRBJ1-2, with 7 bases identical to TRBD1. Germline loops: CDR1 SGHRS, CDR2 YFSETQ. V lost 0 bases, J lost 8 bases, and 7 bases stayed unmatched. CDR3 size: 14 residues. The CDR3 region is CASSLAETGSGYTF. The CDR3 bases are TGCGCCAGCAGCTTGGCAGAGACAGGGTCGGGCTACACCTTC.

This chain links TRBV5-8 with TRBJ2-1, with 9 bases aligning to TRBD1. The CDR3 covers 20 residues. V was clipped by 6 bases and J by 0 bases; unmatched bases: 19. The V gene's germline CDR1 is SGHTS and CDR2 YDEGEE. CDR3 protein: CASTPSQGQGILSSYNEQFF. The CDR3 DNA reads TGTGCCAGCACCCCGTCTCAGGGACAGGGAATTCTGAGCTCCTACAATGAGCAGTTCTTC.

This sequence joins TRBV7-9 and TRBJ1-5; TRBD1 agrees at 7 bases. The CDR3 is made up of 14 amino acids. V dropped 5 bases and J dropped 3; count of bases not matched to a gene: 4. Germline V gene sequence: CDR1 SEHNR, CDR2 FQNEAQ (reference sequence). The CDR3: CASSPDRDNQPQHF. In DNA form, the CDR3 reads TGTGCCAGCAGCCCCGACAGGGACAATCAGCCCCAGCATTTT.

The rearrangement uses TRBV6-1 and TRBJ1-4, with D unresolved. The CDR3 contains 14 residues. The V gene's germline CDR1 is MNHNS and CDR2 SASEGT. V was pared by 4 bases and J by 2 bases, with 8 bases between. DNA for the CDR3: TGTGCCAGCAGTGGCAGCGTGACTAATGAAAAACTGTTTTTT. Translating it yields CASSGSVTNEKLFF.

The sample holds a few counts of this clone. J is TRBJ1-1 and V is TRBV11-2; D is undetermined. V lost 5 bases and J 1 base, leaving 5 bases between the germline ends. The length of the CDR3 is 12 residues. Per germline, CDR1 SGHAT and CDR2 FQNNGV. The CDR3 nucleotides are TGTGCCAGCAGCCCTGGGAACACTGAAGCTTTCTTT. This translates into CASSPGNTEAFF. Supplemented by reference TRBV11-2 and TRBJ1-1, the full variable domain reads EAGVAQSPRYKIIEKRQSVAFWCNPISGHATLYWYQQILGQGPKLLIQFQNNGVVDDSQLPKDRFSAERLKGVDSTLKIQPAKLEDSAVYLCASSPGNTEAFFGQGTRLTVV.